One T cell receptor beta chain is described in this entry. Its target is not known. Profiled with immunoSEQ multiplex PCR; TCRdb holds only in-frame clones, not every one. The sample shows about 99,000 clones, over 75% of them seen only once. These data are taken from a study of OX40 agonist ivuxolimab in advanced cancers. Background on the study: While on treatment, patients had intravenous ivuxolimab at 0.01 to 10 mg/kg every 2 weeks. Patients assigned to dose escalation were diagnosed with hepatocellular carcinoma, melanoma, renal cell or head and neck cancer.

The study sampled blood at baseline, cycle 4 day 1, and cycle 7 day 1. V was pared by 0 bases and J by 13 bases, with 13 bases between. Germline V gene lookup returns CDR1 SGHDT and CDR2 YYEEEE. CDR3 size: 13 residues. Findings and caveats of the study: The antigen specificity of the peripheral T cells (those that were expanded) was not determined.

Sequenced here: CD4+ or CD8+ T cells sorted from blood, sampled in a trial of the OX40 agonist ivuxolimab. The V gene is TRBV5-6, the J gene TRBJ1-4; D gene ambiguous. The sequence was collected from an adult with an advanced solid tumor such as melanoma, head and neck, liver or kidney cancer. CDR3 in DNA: TGTGCCAGCAGCTTGGGTGCAGGCGGGTCACTGTTTTTT. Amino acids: CASSLGAGGSLFF.